Listed below are T cell receptor beta chains from one sample, sequenced in a study of blood T cell repertoires in COVID-19. Repertoires were generated with immunoSEQ multiplex PCR, while TCRdb's copy carries only in-frame clones and drops some. The data contain under 150,000 clones, approximately 77% of them seen just once; the ten biggest clones take up around 20%. The material sequenced was peripheral blood. These receptors were taken from a man aged 80 or over with acute or convalescent COVID-19. CDR3s include the opening cysteine and the closing phenylalanine or tryptophan. D genes are given only for firm matches. Rows give clone size only sometimes, using once, few, many, or a class for an expanded clone.

NA	TRBV5-8	14	TRBJ1-5	NA	CASSLTGSGQPQHF	TGTGCCAGCAGCTTGACAGGGTCGGGTCAGCCCCAGCATTTT
TRBD2	TRBV2	15	TRBJ2-3	few	CASSALAGGPNTQYF	TGTGCCAGCAGCGCACTAGCGGGGGGGCCGAATACGCAGTATTTT
NA	TRBV28	17	TRBJ1-6	NA	CASRPGPGVLLNSPLHF	TGTGCCAGCAGACCCGGCCCGGGTGTGTTACTTAATTCACCCCTCCACTTT
TRBD1	TRBV18	14	TRBJ1-1	NA	CASSEGQGNTEAFF	TGTGCCAGCTCAGAGGGACAGGGTAACACTGAAGCTTTCTTT
TRBD1	TRBV10-2	18	TRBJ1-6	NA	CASKTGTGGAAGNSPLHF	TGCGCCAGCAAAACCGGGACAGGGGGCGCCGCGGGAAATTCACCCCTCCACTTT
TRBD1	TRBV7-3	15	TRBJ2-1	NA	CASSWDRGPYNEQFF	TGTGCCAGCAGCTGGGACAGGGGACCCTACAATGAGCAGTTCTTC
NA	TRBV6-5	15	TRBJ1-6	NA	CASSYRSERNSPLHF	TGTGCCAGCAGTTACCGTTCAGAAAGAAATTCACCCCTCCACTTT
TRBD1	TRBV5-1	14	TRBJ1-1	NA	CASSPDRVNTEAFF	TGCGCCAGCAGCCCGGACAGGGTGAACACTGAAGCTTTCTTT
TRBD1	TRBV6-5	13	TRBJ1-5	NA	CASRRDRNQPQHF	TGTGCCAGCAGGCGGGACAGGAATCAGCCCCAGCATTTT
TRBD1	TRBV2	15	TRBJ2-7	NA	CASRTGTGRGSEQYF	TGTGCCAGCAGGACCGGGACAGGCCGGGGCTCCGAGCAGTACTTC
TRBD1	TRBV27	13	TRBJ1-1	once	CASSRQGYTEAFF	TGTGCCAGCAGTAGACAGGGCTACACTGAAGCTTTCTTT
NA	TRBV10-3	13	TRBJ1-4	NA	CAISEFPGEKLFF	TGTGCCATCAGTGAGTTTCCGGGTGAAAAACTGTTTTTT
TRBD1	TRBV9	15	TRBJ1-5	NA	CASSVGTENNQPQHF	TGTGCCAGCAGCGTTGGGACAGAAAACAATCAGCCCCAGCATTTT
NA	TRBV7-3	13	TRBJ1-1	NA	CASSLSPGREAFF	TGTGCCAGCAGCTTAAGTCCAGGTCGGGAAGCTTTCTTT
TRBD2	TRBV4-2	15	TRBJ2-2	NA	CASSQMDGRTGELFF	TGTGCCAGCAGCCAGATGGACGGGAGGACCGGGGAGCTGTTTTTT
NA	TRBV9	16	TRBJ2-6	NA	CASSVTDRSGANVLTF	TGTGCCAGCAGCGTAACGGACAGATCTGGGGCCAACGTCCTGACTTTC
TRBD1	TRBV6-1	13	TRBJ1-6	few	CASRTGSISPLHF	TGTGCCAGCAGGACAGGGAGTATCTCACCCCTCCACTTT
NA	TRBV7-2	14	TRBJ1-2	NA	CASSLDPNRGGYTF	TGTGCCAGCAGCTTGGACCCAAACCGAGGGGGCTACACCTTC
NA	TRBV19	16	TRBJ2-4	NA	CASSIADTIAKNIQYF	TGTGCCAGTAGTATAGCCGACACGATAGCCAAAAACATTCAGTACTTC
TRBD1	TRBV5-4	16	TRBJ1-2	NA	CASSLGPNSGTGGYTF	TGTGCCAGCAGCTTGGGCCCTAATTCCGGGACAGGGGGCTACACCTTC
NA	TRBV7-9	14	TRBJ1-1	NA	CASSFTGRNTEAFF	TGTGCCAGCAGCTTCACGGGGAGGAACACTGAAGCTTTCTTT
TRBD1	TRBV5-6	13	TRBJ2-5	NA	CASSIDRVETQYF	TGTGCCAGCAGCATTGACAGGGTGGAGACCCAGTACTTC
NA	TRBV6-1	15	TRBJ2-3	NA	CASSETRGFTDTQYF	TGTGCCAGCAGTGAAACCAGGGGATTCACAGATACGCAGTATTTT
TRBD1	TRBV5-4	17	TRBJ1-5	NA	CASSLAIGQDSNQPQHF	TGTGCCAGCAGCTTGGCCATCGGACAGGATAGCAATCAGCCCCAGCATTTT
TRBD2	TRBV19	14	TRBJ2-5	NA	CASSIGAGGETQYF	TGTGCCAGTAGTATAGGTGCGGGAGGCGAGACCCAGTACTTC
TRBD1	TRBV19	18	TRBJ2-7	NA	CASSIMGVGQGHTYEQYF	TGTGCCAGTAGTATAATGGGCGTGGGACAGGGCCACACCTACGAGCAGTACTTC
NA	TRBV29-1	13	TRBJ2-3	NA	CSVGRGGTDTQYF	TGCAGCGTTGGTCGGGGTGGTACGGATACGCAGTATTTT
NA	TRBV11-3	14	TRBJ2-7	NA	CASSPSSGAYEQYF	TGTGCCAGCAGCCCCTCATCCGGGGCCTACGAGCAGTACTTC
NA	TRBV5-1	15	TRBJ2-3	NA	CASSLLTGNTDTQYF	TGCGCCAGCAGCTTACTGACAGGAAACACAGATACGCAGTATTTT
NA	TRBV29-1	13	TRBJ1-2	NA	CSVGGEGLWGYTF	TGCAGCGTCGGGGGGGAAGGCCTATGGGGCTACACCTTC
TRBD1	TRBV29-1	16	TRBJ1-2	NA	CSVDPSGQGVHYGYTF	TGCAGCGTTGACCCCTCGGGACAGGGGGTTCACTATGGCTACACCTTC
NA	TRBV12-3/TRBV12-4	13	TRBJ2-7	NA	CASSPVGAGEQYF	TGTGCCAGCAGCCCAGTGGGGGCGGGCGAGCAGTACTTC
TRBD2	TRBV30	15	TRBJ2-3	NA	CAWSVGRGATDTQYF	TGTGCCTGGAGTGTTGGGCGGGGGGCCACAGATACGCAGTATTTT
NA	TRBV18	14	TRBJ2-7	NA	CASSPSGISYEQYF	TGTGCCAGCTCACCATCAGGGATATCCTACGAGCAGTACTTC
TRBD1	TRBV6-5	14	TRBJ2-7	few	CASRGQVKKYEQYF	TGTGCCAGCAGGGGACAGGTGAAAAAGTACGAGCAGTACTTC
NA	TRBV4-1	15	TRBJ2-5	NA	CASSQDPTGQETQYF	TGCGCCAGCAGCCAAGATCCGACAGGTCAAGAGACCCAGTACTTC
TRBD2	TRBV29-1	14	TRBJ2-7	NA	CSVVGWTSSYEQYF	TGCAGCGTTGTGGGTTGGACTAGTTCCTACGAGCAGTACTTC
TRBD1	TRBV12-3/TRBV12-4	13	TRBJ1-1	NA	CASRLTGVTEAFF	TGTGCCAGCAGGCTAACAGGGGTTACTGAAGCTTTCTTT
NA	TRBV11-2	15	TRBJ2-5	NA	CASSLISLPEETQYF	TGTGCCAGCAGCTTAATATCTCTTCCGGAAGAGACCCAGTACTTC
TRBD1	TRBV5-1	16	TRBJ1-6	NA	CASSLAPGQGFGPLHF	TGCGCCAGCAGCTTGGCCCCGGGACAGGGTTTTGGACCCCTCCACTTT
NA	TRBV2	13	TRBJ2-2	NA	CASRETGTGELFF	TGTGCCAGCAGGGAGACCGGCACCGGGGAGCTGTTTTTT
NA	TRBV30	14	TRBJ2-1	few	CAWSVGYRVDEQFF	TGTGCCTGGAGTGTAGGTTACAGGGTAGATGAGCAGTTCTTC